What follows describes a single T cell receptor (beta chain). Its antigen remains undetermined. No much larger clonotype is one base removed from it; base qualities were not supplied. This entry is derived from a study of control samples from healthy donors and cancer patients (TCRdb year 2020). The library was produced with the immunoSEQ multiplex PCR assay. Not all clones reach the TCRdb copy of this immuneACCESS table, which keeps in-frame sequences only. Checked studies attribute under half of the gap to unresolved V genes and leave the rest unexplained. The sample table holds 200,000 or so clones, of which around 90% were seen once. Less than 2% of the sample is held by the ten biggest clonotypes. The V end loses 4 bases and the J end loses 1 base, and a stretch of 7 bases separates them. Including the terminal cysteine and phenylalanine, the CDR3 comprises 13 residues. Only CDR3 DNA remains: 39 bases, in frame from the first base. The germline V gene provides CDR1 MGHRA and CDR2 YSYEKL.

The receptor was derived from a man aged 25 to 45 in good health. The rearranged segments are TRBV4-1 and TRBJ2-5, with the D call tentatively TRBD1 or TRBD2, each fitting 5 bases. The specimen sequenced was blood. The DNA sequence follows: TGCGCCAGCAGCCCGGGGCTCCAAGAGACCCAGTACTTC. It codes for CASSPGLQETQYF.